These 30 T cell receptor beta chains were all obtained from the same sample, sequenced in a study of pediatric ulcerative colitis. Method: immunoSEQ multiplex PCR; TCRdb's copy keeps in-frame clones and lacks some. Among around 61,000 clones, 70% to 90% were seen once, and the ten largest hold approximately 3.7%. The sample was blood. The receptors here all came from a boy aged 5 to 17 with severe ulcerative colitis.

The rearrangement links TRBV6-4 to TRBJ1-5; D remains ambiguous. The CDR3 is 12 amino acids. The V end was cut by 4 bases, the J end by 4 bases, with 5 bases between. Germline V lookup: CDR1 MRHNA, CDR2 SNTAGT. The CDR3 DNA is TGTGCCAGCAGTGGACAAAATCAGCCCCAGCATTTT. Translating it yields CASSGQNQPQHF.

This chain joins TRBV30 and TRBJ2-5; D is possibly TRBD1 (6 bases). The V end was cut by 0 bases, the J end by 4 bases, with 9 bases between. This CDR3 spans 13 amino acids. Per the germline V gene, CDR1 is GTSNPN and CDR2 is SVGIG (reference sequence). The CDR3 coding sequence is TGTGCCTGGAGTGTTGGGGGCGGAGAGACCCAGTACTTC. Amino acids: CAWSVGGGETQYF.

The chain combines TRBV19 with TRBJ1-5, with D hard to call. From germline, CDR1 is LNHDA and CDR2 SQIVND (reference sequence). Trimming left V 5 bases short and J 5 bases short, with 10 bases between. The CDR3 totals 13 residues. The CDR3 DNA reads as TGTGCCAGTAGTTTCTTAGGGTATCAGCCCCAGCATTTT. This sequence encodes CASSFLGYQPQHF.

This chain links TRBV5-4 with TRBJ1-1, with TRBD1 matching over 7 bases. This CDR3 contains 15 residues. CDR1 is SGHNT and CDR2 is YYREEE in the germline V gene (reference sequence). V shed 2 bases, J shed 5 bases, and the junction held 9 bases outside the gene matches. The CDR3 DNA follows: TGTGCCAGCAGCTTTAGGGGGCTCGTGTGGACTGAAGCTTTCTTT. Its protein product is CASSFRGLVWTEAFF.

This clone was seen once. This chain joins TRBV7-6 and TRBJ2-5, with 7 nucleotides matching TRBD1. J lost 5 bases, V lost 2 bases, and 5 bases had no gene match. CDR1 and CDR2 (germline): SGHVS, FNYEAQ. There are 14 residues in the CDR3. The CDR3 region is CASSLYRGSETQYF. The CDR3 coding sequence is TGTGCCAGCAGCTTATACAGGGGCAGTGAGACCCAGTACTTC.

The genes are TRBV7-9 and TRBJ2-2; D unclear. V gave up 3 bases and J gave up 1 base, with 6 bases separating them. Germline assignment: CDR1 SEHNR and CDR2 FQNEAQ (reference sequence). The CDR3 extends over 14 amino acids. The CDR3 DNA follows: TGTGCCAGCAGCTTCGTGTTGAACACCGGGGAGCTGTTTTTT. Amino acids: CASSFVLNTGELFF.

This chain joins TRBV21-1 and TRBJ2-7. TRBV21-1 is marked as a pseudogene. CDR3 size: 15 residues. CDR3 in amino acids: CASSKDPISSYEQYF. The CDR3 DNA reads TGTGCCAGCAGCAAAGACCCAATAAGCTCCTACGAGCAGTACTTC.

This CDR3 is CASSLENMASPYNEQFF. CDR3 DNA sequence: TGTGCCAGCAGCTTAGAAAATATGGCTAGCCCCTACAATGAGCAGTTCTTC. V is TRBV11-1 and J is TRBJ2-1; tentative D call: TRBD2 (5 bases). The CDR3 has 17 residues. Germline V gene sequence: CDR1 SGHAT, CDR2 FQDESV (reference sequence). Trimming pared 1 base from V and 2 bases from J, leaving 15 bases between.

This clone was seen only a few times. This chain links TRBV7-9 with TRBJ2-6, with D unresolved. CDR3 length equals 16 residues. Per germline, CDR1 SEHNR and CDR2 FQNEAQ (reference sequence). CDR3 coding DNA: TGTGCGGGCCCCCCAGGTCCTAGCTCTGGGGCCAACGTCCTGACTTTC. Translated: CAGPPGPSSGANVLTF.

This clone was counted a few times. This chain connects TRBV12-5 to TRBJ1-5; TRBD1 aligns across 7 bases. This CDR3 contains 15 residues. Germline assignment: CDR1 LGHNT and CDR2 FRNRAP. Unmatched junction bases numbered 4, after V lost 5 bases and J lost 0 bases. CDR3: CASGTGQASNQPQHF. CDR3 in DNA: TGTGCTAGTGGTACCGGACAGGCTAGCAATCAGCCCCAGCATTTT.

The rearrangement links TRBV7-2 to TRBJ2-7; D perhaps matches TRBD2 (6 bases). Trimming stripped 3 bases from V and 6 bases from J, with 9 bases between. Germline assignment: CDR1 SGHTA and CDR2 FQGNSA. The CDR3 is made up of 12 amino acids. The CDR3 DNA is TGTGCCAGCAGCTTTACTAGCCTCGAGCAGTACTTC. Protein sequence: CASSFTSLEQYF.

The J gene is TRBJ2-5, the V gene TRBV4-2, with D possibly being TRBD1 (6 bases). The germline V gene encodes CDR1 LGHNA and CDR2 YNFKEQ. The CDR3 runs 16 residues. V was pared by 3 bases and J by 4 bases, with 18 bases between. The CDR3 sequence is CASSHLQGSRVETQYF. CDR3 nucleotide sequence: TGTGCCAGCAGCCACCTACAGGGTTCCCGGGTAGAGACCCAGTACTTC.

This clone has a single count. The chain joins TRBV6-1 to TRBJ2-7, with D perhaps matching TRBD2 (6 bases). V was clipped by 0 bases and J by 7 bases, with 7 bases between them. This CDR3 is built from 12 residues. CDR1 is MNHNS and CDR2 is SASEGT in the germline V gene. The CDR3 DNA reads as TGTGCCAGCAGTGAAGCGGCGGGGGAGCAGTACTTC. Translated: CASSEAAGEQYF.

This clone has a handful of counts. The chain recombines TRBV4-2 with TRBJ2-1; D gene ambiguous. CDR1 and CDR2 from the germline V gene are LGHNA and YNFKEQ. Trimming left V 1 base short and J 0 bases short, with 7 bases between. The CDR3 runs to 15 residues. The DNA of the CDR3 is TGTGCCAGCAGCCAAGTCCAGAGCTCCTACAATGAGCAGTTCTTC. The encoded protein is CASSQVQSSYNEQFF.

The rearrangement joins TRBV27 to TRBJ2-7; D call uncertain. The CDR3 runs 11 residues. V was cut by 8 bases and J by 3 bases, with 8 bases left in between. Germline loops: CDR1 MNHEY, CDR2 SMNVEV (reference sequence). This CDR3 is CASGRFYEQYF. The CDR3, as DNA: TGTGCCAGCGGTCGATTCTACGAGCAGTACTTC.

CDR3 region: CASSLVGTEETQYF. The CDR3 nucleotides are TGTGCCAGCAGCTTAGTGGGGACAGAAGAGACCCAGTACTTC. This chain links TRBV11-3 with TRBJ2-5; 7 positions match TRBD1. This CDR3 contains 14 residues. Germline V gene lookup returns CDR1 SGHNT and CDR2 YENEEA. V lost 1 base and J lost 3; bases outside the gene matches: 2.

V gene TRBV27 combines with J gene TRBJ2-3, with D perhaps TRBD2 (5 bases). Trimming removed 7 bases at V and 1 base at J, with 12 bases between. The CDR3 is made up of 14 amino acids. Germline loops: CDR1 MNHEY, CDR2 SMNVEV (reference sequence). CDR3 region: CASKGVSGTDTQYF. The DNA for the CDR3 is TGTGCCAGCAAGGGAGTGTCGGGCACAGATACGCAGTATTTT.

Only one count was recorded for this clone. The chain links TRBV19 to TRBJ2-7; D is possibly TRBD1 or TRBD2 (5 bases each). The germline V gene has CDR1 LNHDA and CDR2 SQIVND (reference sequence). CDR3 length: 15 residues. The V end lost 7 bases, the J end lost 3 bases, and 19 bases lay between the germline ends. CDR3 protein: CASTAGTGNYYEQYF. The CDR3 DNA sequence: TGTGCCAGTACCGCAGGGACGGGGAACTACTACGAGCAGTACTTC.

The gene calls are TRBV7-9 and TRBJ2-7; possibly TRBD1 or TRBD2 for D (6 bases each). With 5 bases removed from V and 2 bases from J, the gap between germline ends came to 16 bases. The germline V gene encodes CDR1 SEHNR and CDR2 FQNEAQ (reference sequence). The CDR3 runs to 15 residues. CDR3 nucleotide sequence: TGTGCCAGCAGCAATGACGCGGGACATGCCTACGAGCAGTACTTC. As protein: CASSNDAGHAYEQYF.

The V call is TRBV9, the J call TRBJ2-7; TRBD2 is a possible D gene (7 bases). CDR3 length equals 14 residues. Between the trimmed V and J ends, which lost 0 bases and 2 bases, there was a span of 9 bases. The germline V gene encodes CDR1 SGDLS and CDR2 YYNGEE. The chain's CDR3 is CASSVGRGPYEQYF. The CDR3 bases are TGTGCCAGCAGCGTAGGGCGGGGGCCCTACGAGCAGTACTTC.

This sequence joins TRBV5-6 and TRBJ1-2, with unresolved D. The CDR3 consists of 16 residues. The V gene's germline CDR1 is SGHDT and CDR2 YYEEEE. V was trimmed by 3 bases and J by 6 bases, leaving 21 bases between them. CDR3 loop: CASSSVVRSPSHGYTF. DNA for the CDR3: TGTGCCAGCAGCTCTGTCGTGAGGTCCCCTTCCCATGGCTACACCTTC.

This chain uses TRBV5-1 with TRBJ2-7; the D is unclear. Per the germline V gene, CDR1 is SGHRS and CDR2 is YFSETQ. The germline V and J ends were trimmed by 4 bases and 3 bases, with 11 bases remaining between them. This CDR3 has 13 amino acids. CDR3 bases: TGCGCCAGCAGCCCCGGAACCATCTACGAGCAGTACTTC. It is translated as CASSPGTIYEQYF. Full variable domain (missing parts from reference TRBV5-1 and TRBJ2-7): KAGVTQTPRYLIKTRGQQVTLSCSPISGHRSVSWYQQTPGQGLQFLFEYFSETQRNKGNFPGRFSGRQFSNSRSEMNVSTLELGDSALYLCASSPGTIYEQYFGPGTRLTVT.

This chain uses TRBV30 with TRBJ1-3; D is unclear. CDR1 is GTSNPN, CDR2 SVGIG, per germline (reference sequence). The CDR3 consists of 12 residues. The V and J ends lost 1 base and 8 bases respectively, with 9 bases between them. CDR3 protein: CAWSASGDTIYF. The CDR3, as DNA: TGTGCCTGGAGTGCGTCTGGGGACACCATATATTTT.

The chain has TRBV11-3 and TRBJ2-5, with a weak D call TRBD1 (7 bases). Trimming left V 5 bases short and J 4 bases short, with 26 bases between. This CDR3 spans 18 amino acids. From germline, CDR1 is SGHNT and CDR2 YENEEA. The CDR3, as DNA: TGTGCCAGCAGCCCCCGGGCCCTTGGAGGGGGCTCGGGAGAGACCCAGTACTTC. This encodes CASSPRALGGGSGETQYF.

The rearrangement joins TRBV6-5 to TRBJ2-7, with D perhaps matching TRBD2 (7 bases). With 0 bases removed from V and 0 bases from J, the gap between germline ends came to 12 bases. The CDR3 spans 16 residues. The germline V gene encodes CDR1 MNHEY and CDR2 SVGAGI. The DNA for the CDR3 is TGTGCCAGCAGTTACTCCTGGCGGGGGCCCTCCTACGAGCAGTACTTC. Translation gives CASSYSWRGPSYEQYF.

This clone was seen a single time. The chain couples TRBV12-5 to TRBJ2-1, with 13 bases aligning to TRBD2. The CDR3 has 16 residues. The V gene end was trimmed by 6 bases and the J gene end by 10 bases; junction bases not matched to a gene: 12. Germline CDR1 reads LGHNT; CDR2 reads FRNRAP. The CDR3: CASGPKLAGGPNEQFF. The CDR3 nucleotides are TGTGCTAGTGGCCCCAAACTAGCGGGAGGGCCGAACGAGCAGTTCTTC.

In its sample, this clone was seen once. The chain employs TRBV6-5 and TRBJ2-1; TRBD2 agrees at 14 bases. V dropped 6 bases and J dropped 6; count of bases not matched to a gene: 4. CDR1 is MNHEY and CDR2 is SVGAGI in the germline V gene. There are 15 residues in the CDR3. In DNA, the CDR3 is TGTGCCAGCAGACGACTAGCGGGAGGGAGCAATGAGCAGTTCTTC. Protein product: CASRRLAGGSNEQFF.

The V call is TRBV4-1, the J call TRBJ2-3, with D perhaps TRBD2 (5 bases). The CDR3 runs to 13 residues. Germline values: CDR1 MGHRA, CDR2 YSYEKL. Trimming stripped 0 bases from V and 9 bases from J, with 10 bases between. In DNA form, the CDR3 reads TGCGCCAGCAGCCAAGATCCCTCGGGGACGCAGTATTTT. It yields the protein CASSQDPSGTQYF.

This clone was counted once. The V gene is TRBV11-2, the J gene TRBJ2-2; 13 bases fit TRBD2. V was pared by 3 bases and J by 7 bases, with 8 bases of the junction left unmatched. The CDR3 has 17 amino acids. In germline, CDR1 is SGHAT, CDR2 FQNNGV. For the CDR3, the DNA is TGTGCCAGCAGCTTTGTACTAGCGGGAGGGCCCGGCGGGGAGCTGTTTTTT. As protein: CASSFVLAGGPGGELFF.

The chain joins TRBV29-1 to TRBJ2-2; 8 nucleotides line up with TRBD2. The CDR3 is 14 residues long. V was clipped by 7 bases and J by 6 bases; unmatched bases: 10. The germline CDR1 and CDR2 sequences are SQVTM and ANQGSEA. The CDR3 bases are TGCAGCGGGAGTAGCGGGACATCGGCCGGGGAGCTGTTTTTT. It yields the protein CSGSSGTSAGELFF.